The next 19 T cell receptor beta chains were all read from a single sample in a study of blood T cell repertoires in COVID-19. Assay: immunoSEQ multiplex PCR; the TCRdb copy retains only in-frame clones and omits some. The sample shows about 64,000 clones, 80% to 95% of them seen only once. The sequenced sample was peripheral blood. The origin of the receptors is a woman aged 80 or older with active COVID-19.

V is TRBV28 and J is TRBJ2-7; a weak D match, TRBD2 (5 bases). Deletions cut 5 bases from V and 2 bases from J, with 22 bases between. This CDR3 region has 17 residues. Germline V gene lookup returns CDR1 MDHEN and CDR2 SYDVKM. In DNA, the CDR3 is TGTGCCAGCAGTACCGTCCCAAGACGGATGAGGGCCTACGAGCAGTACTTC. Its translation is CASSTVPRRMRAYEQYF.

The genes are TRBV9 and TRBJ2-3, with 8 bases identical to TRBD2. Germline V lookup: CDR1 SGDLS, CDR2 YYNGEE. The V and J ends lost 5 bases and 3 bases, in that order; junction bases with no gene match: 14. This CDR3 has 17 residues. The CDR3 spells CASSGAWRRGVTDTQYF. The DNA for the CDR3 is TGTGCCAGCAGTGGGGCCTGGAGGCGGGGGGTGACAGATACGCAGTATTTT.

This sequence joins TRBV19 and TRBJ2-3; 9 bases line up with TRBD2. Germline V gives CDR1 LNHDA, CDR2 SQIVND (reference sequence). The CDR3 consists of 13 residues. The V segment lost 5 bases and the J segment 5 bases; nucleotides outside the gene matches: 2. CDR3 protein: CASSPTSGDTQYF. CDR3 nucleotide sequence: TGTGCCAGTAGTCCGACTAGCGGAGATACGCAGTATTTT.

This chain uses TRBV10-1 with TRBJ2-7, with D perhaps TRBD2 (5 bases). Germline V gene sequence: CDR1 WNHNN, CDR2 SYGVQD (reference sequence). The CDR3 runs 17 residues. The V end was cut by 5 bases, the J end by 0 bases, with 20 bases between. The CDR3 sequence: CASSPSDDGEPSYEQYF. The CDR3 DNA follows: TGCGCCAGCAGTCCGTCGGATGACGGGGAACCCTCCTACGAGCAGTACTTC.

The chain employs TRBV19 and TRBJ1-5; TRBD1 matches 10 bases. The CDR3 length is 15 residues. From germline, CDR1 is LNHDA and CDR2 SQIVND (reference sequence). Trimming cost V 5 bases and J 4 bases; bases outside gene matches: 5. This chain's CDR3 is CASSLTGGRNQPQHF. The CDR3 DNA reads as TGTGCCAGTAGTCTGACAGGGGGCAGGAATCAGCCCCAGCATTTT. Complete variable domain (other parts from reference TRBV19 and TRBJ1-5): DGGITQSPKYLFRKEGQNVTLSCEQNLNHDAMYWYRQDPGQGLRLIYYSQIVNDFQKGDIAEGYSVSREKKESFPLTVTSAQKNPTAFYLCASSLTGGRNQPQHFGDGTRLSIL.

The chain carries TRBV7-2 and TRBJ2-1; D gene ambiguous. The germline V gene has CDR1 SGHTA and CDR2 FQGNSA. This CDR3 has 14 residues. The V end lost 6 bases, the J end lost 7 bases, and 16 bases lay between the germline ends. CDR3 nucleotides: TGTGCCAGCAGGAAACAACGCGGAAATAATGAGCAGTTCTTC. Translated: CASRKQRGNNEQFF.

This clone turned up a few times. This sequence joins TRBV12-3 or TRBV12-4 and TRBJ1-6; D unclear. Trimming shortened V by 3 bases and J by 10 bases, and 10 bases separated the two germline ends. The CDR3 runs to 13 residues. Here the CDR3 DNA reads TGTGCCAGCAGTTTGGTCGGGGAGTCACCCCTCCACTTT. Its translation: CASSLVGESPLHF.

This clone was seen more than once but under ten times. The rearrangement links TRBV6-2 or TRBV6-3 to TRBJ1-1; D unresolved. Germline V gene sequence: CDR1 MNHEY, CDR2 SVGEGT. V was cut by 1 base and J by 4 bases, with 7 bases left in between. The CDR3 has 13 amino acids. The CDR3 DNA sequence: TGTGCCAGCAGTTACTATACGGTCACTGAAGCTTTCTTT. Encoded protein: CASSYYTVTEAFF.

The chain has TRBV28 and TRBJ2-5, with 9 bases lining up with TRBD1. The CDR3 covers 13 residues. V shed 6 bases and J 5 bases; nucleotides not matched to a gene: 4. Germline CDR1 reads MDHEN; CDR2 reads SYDVKM. CDR3 loop: CASRRDREETQYF. In DNA form, the CDR3 reads TGTGCCAGCAGAAGGGACAGGGAGGAGACCCAGTACTTC.

The table lists this clone with a count of one. The chain joins TRBV3-1 (or the pseudogene TRBV3-2) to TRBJ1-6; unclear D gene. The CDR3 has 15 amino acids. V dropped 0 bases and J dropped 6 bases, with 9 bases sitting between them. Germline CDR1 LGHDT, CDR2 YNNKEL (reference sequence). The CDR3 spells CASSQDMTSNSPLHF. The CDR3 DNA reads TGTGCCAGCAGCCAAGATATGACAAGTAATTCACCCCTCCACTTT.

The chain has TRBV12-3 or TRBV12-4 and TRBJ2-5; 8 nucleotides align to TRBD1. The CDR3 spans 13 residues. The V gene end was trimmed by 5 bases and the J gene end by 4 bases; junction bases not matched to a gene: 3. CDR3 protein: CASSRDRGETQYF. The CDR3 nucleotides read TGTGCCAGCAGTCGAGACAGGGGAGAGACCCAGTACTTC.

V and J are TRBV2 and TRBJ1-2; 10 bases are shared with TRBD1. From germline, CDR1 is SNHLY and CDR2 FYNNEI. The CDR3 has 14 residues. J was trimmed by 8 bases and V by 4 bases; bases with no gene match: 7. The DNA of the CDR3 is TGTGCCAGCAGTGGACAGGGGGCGCGTGGGGGCTACACCTTC. Its protein is CASSGQGARGGYTF.

The chain recombines TRBV19 with TRBJ1-2; D unresolved. Germline V lookup: CDR1 LNHDA, CDR2 SQIVND (reference sequence). The CDR3 is made up of 13 amino acids. V lost 1 base and J lost 6, with 9 bases in between. The CDR3 region is CASSIVKANGYTF. The DNA of the CDR3 is TGTGCCAGTAGTATAGTGAAAGCTAATGGCTACACCTTC.

The chain uses TRBV7-9 and TRBJ2-1; no firm D call. CDR1 SEHNR and CDR2 FQNEAQ come from the germline V gene (reference sequence). V was pared by 5 bases and J by 9 bases, with 29 bases between. This CDR3 has 18 amino acids. The CDR3 reads CASSDFLGVASFQVEQFF. The CDR3, as DNA: TGTGCCAGCAGCGATTTCCTAGGAGTGGCGTCCTTTCAAGTTGAGCAGTTCTTC.

The chain uses TRBV14 and TRBJ2-2; 7 bases fit TRBD2. The V gene end was trimmed by 4 bases and the J gene end by 5 bases; junction bases not matched to a gene: 10. The CDR3 covers 16 residues. The V gene's germline CDR1 is SGHDN and CDR2 FVKESK. The CDR3 DNA reads TGTGCCAGCAGCCCGGTAGGGCTAGCGGCGACCGGGGAGCTGTTTTTT. This sequence encodes CASSPVGLAATGELFF.

The chain employs TRBV5-4 and TRBJ2-3; D is uncertain. Germline V lookup: CDR1 SGHNT, CDR2 YYREEE (reference sequence). The CDR3 length is 14 residues. V was shortened by 3 bases and J by 5 bases, with 13 bases between the two germline ends. The CDR3 DNA reads as TGTGCCAGCAGCTCTAGGCCGTCGGTAGATACGCAGTATTTT. This gives the protein CASSSRPSVDTQYF.

This sequence joins TRBV19 and TRBJ1-4; 7 positions agree with TRBD1. Germline V lookup: CDR1 LNHDA, CDR2 SQIVND (reference sequence). Trimming removed 5 bases from V and 6 bases from J; junction bases left unmatched: 9. The CDR3 runs to 15 residues. The chain's CDR3 is CASSSQGRSYEKLFF. The CDR3 DNA sequence: TGTGCCAGTAGTTCACAGGGGAGGTCGTATGAAAAACTGTTTTTT. Combining the CDR3 with reference TRBV19 and TRBJ1-4 gives the whole variable domain DGGITQSPKYLFRKEGQNVTLSCEQNLNHDAMYWYRQDPGQGLRLIYYSQIVNDFQKGDIAEGYSVSREKKESFPLTVTSAQKNPTAFYLCASSSQGRSYEKLFFGSGTQLSVL.

J is TRBJ2-7 and V is TRBV5-4, with a possible D match to TRBD1 (7 bases). This CDR3 comprises 16 residues. The V and J ends lost 3 bases and 5 bases respectively, with 21 bases between them. Germline V gene sequence: CDR1 SGHNT, CDR2 YYREEE (reference sequence). The CDR3 is CASSSGGTALSHEQYF. The CDR3 region has the DNA TGTGCCAGCAGCTCTGGCGGGACAGCTCTTTCCCACGAGCAGTACTTC.

This clone has just a few counts. V is TRBV5-5 and J is TRBJ1-2; TRBD1 matches 7 bases. CDR1 and CDR2 from the germline V gene are SGHKS and YYEKEE (reference sequence). CDR3 length equals 14 residues. V lost 0 bases and J lost 8; bases outside the gene matches: 7. The CDR3, as DNA: TGTGCCAGCAGCTTGGAACAGGGGATAGAGGGCTACACCTTC. Translation gives CASSLEQGIEGYTF.